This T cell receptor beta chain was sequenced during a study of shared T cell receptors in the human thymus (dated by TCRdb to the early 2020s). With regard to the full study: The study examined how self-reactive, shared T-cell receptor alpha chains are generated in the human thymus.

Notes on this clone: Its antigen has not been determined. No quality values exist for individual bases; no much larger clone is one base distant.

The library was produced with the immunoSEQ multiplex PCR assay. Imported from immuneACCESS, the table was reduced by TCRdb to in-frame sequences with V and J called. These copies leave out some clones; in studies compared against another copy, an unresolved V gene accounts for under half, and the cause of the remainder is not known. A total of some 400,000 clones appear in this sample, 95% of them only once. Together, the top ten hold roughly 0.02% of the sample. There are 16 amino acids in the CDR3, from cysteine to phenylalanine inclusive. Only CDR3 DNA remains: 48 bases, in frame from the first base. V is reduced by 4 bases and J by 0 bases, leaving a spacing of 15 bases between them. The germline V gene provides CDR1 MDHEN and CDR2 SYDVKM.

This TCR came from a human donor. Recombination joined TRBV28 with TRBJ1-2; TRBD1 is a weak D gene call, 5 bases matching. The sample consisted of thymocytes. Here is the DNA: TGTGCCAGCAGTTCCCCCTACAGGAGAGCTAACTATGGCTACACCTTC. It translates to CASSSPYRRANYGYTF.